A single T cell receptor beta chain is shown here with its context. Its antigen remains unknown. CDR3 length: 15 amino acids. Germline CDR1 SGHVS, CDR2 FQNEAQ. The V gene lost 1 base and the J gene lost 3 bases, with 10 bases spanning the gap. This sample stems from a study of T cell repertoires in cytomegalovirus infection. Study in general: Indicated by public TCR beta signatures were CMV infection and matching HLA type. Study-wide findings and caveats: Summed public TCR beta family frequency identified CMV carriers bearing the relevant HLA. In two of eight donors, the top clonotype was HLA-C-restricted CMV-specific.

TCRdb redid the calling of the reads with MiXCR, one entry per CDR3 protein. Of around 320,000 distinct CDR3 sequences in the sample, 9.5% were seen once. The clonotype was recovered from a human donor in good health (CMV status not recorded). Some clones in this sample may be carry-over from other donors' samples. The chain uses TRBV7-8 and TRBJ1-5; D ambiguous. Specimen: PBMCs. In DNA, the CDR3 is TGTGCCAGCAGCTTAGTACGCGGCAACAATCAGCCCCAGCATTTT. Amino acids: CASSLVRGNNQPQHF.